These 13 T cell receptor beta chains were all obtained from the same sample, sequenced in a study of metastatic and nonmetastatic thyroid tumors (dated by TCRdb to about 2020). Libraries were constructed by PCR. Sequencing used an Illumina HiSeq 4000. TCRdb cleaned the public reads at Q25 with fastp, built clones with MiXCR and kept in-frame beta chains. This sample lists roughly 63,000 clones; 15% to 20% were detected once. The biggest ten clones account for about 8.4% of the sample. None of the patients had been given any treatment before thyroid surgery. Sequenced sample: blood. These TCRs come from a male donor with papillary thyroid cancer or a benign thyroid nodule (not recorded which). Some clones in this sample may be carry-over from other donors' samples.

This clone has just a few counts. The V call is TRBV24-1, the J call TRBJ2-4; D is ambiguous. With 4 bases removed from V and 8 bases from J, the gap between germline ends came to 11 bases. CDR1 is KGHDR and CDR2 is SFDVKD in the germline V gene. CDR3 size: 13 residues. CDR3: CATSDPPGDIQYF. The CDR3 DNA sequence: TGTGCCACCAGTGACCCCCCCGGTGACATTCAGTACTTC.

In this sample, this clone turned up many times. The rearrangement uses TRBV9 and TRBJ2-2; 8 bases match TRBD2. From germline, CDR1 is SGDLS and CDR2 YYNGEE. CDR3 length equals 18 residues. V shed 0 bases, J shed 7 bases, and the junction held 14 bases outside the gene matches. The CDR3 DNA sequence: TGTGCCAGCAGCGTAGCCCCCAGAGGAAGCGGGAGCGTCGGGGAGCTGTTTTTT. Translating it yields CASSVAPRGSGSVGELFF.

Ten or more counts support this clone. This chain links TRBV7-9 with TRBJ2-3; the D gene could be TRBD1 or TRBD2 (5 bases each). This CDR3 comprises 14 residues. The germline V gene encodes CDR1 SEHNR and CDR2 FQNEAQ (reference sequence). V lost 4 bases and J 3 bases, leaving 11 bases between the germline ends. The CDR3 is CASSSGPTTDTQYF. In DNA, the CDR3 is TGTGCCAGCAGCTCGGGACCCACAACAGATACGCAGTATTTT.

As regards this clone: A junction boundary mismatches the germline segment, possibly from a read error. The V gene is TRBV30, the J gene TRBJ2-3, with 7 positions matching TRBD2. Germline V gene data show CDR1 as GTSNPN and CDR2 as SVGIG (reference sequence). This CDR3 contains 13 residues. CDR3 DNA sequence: TGTGCCTTGCGGGGGAGCATCACAGATGCGCAGTATTTT. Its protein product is CALRGSITDAQYF.

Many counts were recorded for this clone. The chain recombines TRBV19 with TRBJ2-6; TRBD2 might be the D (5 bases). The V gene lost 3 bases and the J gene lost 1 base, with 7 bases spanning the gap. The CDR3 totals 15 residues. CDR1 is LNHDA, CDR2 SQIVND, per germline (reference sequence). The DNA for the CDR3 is TGTGCCAGTAGTATTTCGGGATCTGGGGCCAACGTCCTGACTTTC. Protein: CASSISGSGANVLTF.

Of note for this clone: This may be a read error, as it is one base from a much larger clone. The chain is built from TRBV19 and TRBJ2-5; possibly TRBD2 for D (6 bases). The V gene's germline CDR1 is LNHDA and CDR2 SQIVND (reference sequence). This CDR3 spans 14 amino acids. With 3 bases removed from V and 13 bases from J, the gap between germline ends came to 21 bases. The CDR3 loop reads CASSITSGERARYF. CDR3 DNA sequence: TGTGCCAGTAGTATTACGTCGGGAGAGCGGGCAAGGTACTTC.

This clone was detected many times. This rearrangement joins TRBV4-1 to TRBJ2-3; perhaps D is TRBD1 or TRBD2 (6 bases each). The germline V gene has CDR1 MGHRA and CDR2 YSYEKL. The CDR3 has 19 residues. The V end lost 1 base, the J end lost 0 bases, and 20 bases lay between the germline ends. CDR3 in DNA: TGCGCCAGCAGCCAAGGGAGGAGCCTGGGGGGCCTTAGCACAGATACGCAGTATTTT. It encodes CASSQGRSLGGLSTDTQYF.

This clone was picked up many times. CDR3 sequence: CASSYSFEARNQPQHF. For the CDR3, the DNA is TGTGCCAGCAGTTACTCGTTCGAGGCCAGGAATCAGCCCCAGCATTTT. This rearrangement joins TRBV6-2 or TRBV6-3 to TRBJ1-5; D call uncertain. CDR1 and CDR2 (germline): MNHEY, SVGEGT. The CDR3 covers 16 residues. The V and J ends lost 0 bases and 4 bases respectively, with 13 bases between them.

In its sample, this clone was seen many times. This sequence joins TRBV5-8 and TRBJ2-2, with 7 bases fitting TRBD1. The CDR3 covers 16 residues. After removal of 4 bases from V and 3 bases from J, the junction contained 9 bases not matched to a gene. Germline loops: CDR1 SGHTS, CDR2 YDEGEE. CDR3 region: CASSGRGTEYTGELFF. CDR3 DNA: TGTGCCAGCAGCGGTAGAGGGACAGAATACACCGGGGAGCTGTTTTTT.

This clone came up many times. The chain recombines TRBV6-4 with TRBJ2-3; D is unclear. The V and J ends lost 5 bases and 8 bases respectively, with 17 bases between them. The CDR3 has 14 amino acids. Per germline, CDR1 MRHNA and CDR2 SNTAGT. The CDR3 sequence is CASSPNAESGTQYF. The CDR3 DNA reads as TGTGCCAGCAGTCCAAATGCCGAGTCTGGTACGCAGTATTTT.

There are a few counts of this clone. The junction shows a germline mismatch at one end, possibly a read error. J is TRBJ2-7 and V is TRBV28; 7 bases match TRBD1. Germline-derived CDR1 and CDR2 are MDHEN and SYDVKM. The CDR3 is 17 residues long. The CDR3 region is CASSSSTERDRSYGQYF. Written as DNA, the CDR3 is TGTGCCAGCAGTTCCAGTACCGAGAGGGACAGATCCTACGGGCAGTACTTC.

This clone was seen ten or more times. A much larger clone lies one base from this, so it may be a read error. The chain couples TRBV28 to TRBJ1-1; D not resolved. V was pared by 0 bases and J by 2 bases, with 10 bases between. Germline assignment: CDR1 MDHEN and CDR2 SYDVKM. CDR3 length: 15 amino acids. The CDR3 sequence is CASSLWVGRNTEAFF. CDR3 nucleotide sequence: TGTGCCAGCAGTTTATGGGTGGGAAGAAACACTGAAGCTTTCTTT.

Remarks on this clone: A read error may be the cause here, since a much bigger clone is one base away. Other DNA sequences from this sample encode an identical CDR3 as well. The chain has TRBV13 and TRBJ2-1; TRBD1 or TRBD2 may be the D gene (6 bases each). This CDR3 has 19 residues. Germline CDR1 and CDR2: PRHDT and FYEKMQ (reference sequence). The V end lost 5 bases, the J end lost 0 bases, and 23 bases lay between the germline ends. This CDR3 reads CASSAGRAGGLSSYNEQFF. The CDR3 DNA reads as TGTGCCAGCAGCGCCGGGCGGGCTGGGGGGCTAAGCTCCTACAATGAGCAGTTCTTC.